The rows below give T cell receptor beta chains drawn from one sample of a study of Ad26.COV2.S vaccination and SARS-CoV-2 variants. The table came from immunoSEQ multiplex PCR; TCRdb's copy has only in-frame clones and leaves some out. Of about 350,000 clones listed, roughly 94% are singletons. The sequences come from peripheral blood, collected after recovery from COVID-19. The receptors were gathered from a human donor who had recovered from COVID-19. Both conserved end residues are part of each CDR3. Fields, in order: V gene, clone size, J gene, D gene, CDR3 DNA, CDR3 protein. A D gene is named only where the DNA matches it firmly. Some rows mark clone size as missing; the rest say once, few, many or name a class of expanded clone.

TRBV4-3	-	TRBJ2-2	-	TGCGCCAGCGCCGGGACCGTCACCGGGGAGCTGTTTTTT	CASAGTVTGELFF
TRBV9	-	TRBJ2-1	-	TGTGCCAGCAGCGTAGAGGTAGCGAAGGGTGAGCAGTTCTTC	CASSVEVAKGEQFF
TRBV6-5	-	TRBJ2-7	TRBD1	TGTGCCAGCAACAGGGGGACCTCCTACGAGCAGTACTTC	CASNRGTSYEQYF
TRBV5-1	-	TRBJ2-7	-	TGCGCCAGCAGCTTTAGAGGAGGGTACGAGCAGTACTTC	CASSFRGGYEQYF
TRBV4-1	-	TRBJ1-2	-	TGCGCCAGCAGCCAAGTATTAACAGGACAGCCAAAGTATGGCTACACCTTC	CASSQVLTGQPKYGYTF
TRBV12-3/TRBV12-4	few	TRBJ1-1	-	TGTGCCAGCAGTTTGTTGGACACTGAAGCTTTCTTT	CASSLLDTEAFF
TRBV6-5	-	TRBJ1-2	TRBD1	TGTGCCAGCAGTCGACAGGGGCGGTATGGCTACACCTTC	CASSRQGRYGYTF
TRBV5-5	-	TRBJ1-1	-	TGTGCCAGCAGCTTGGGTACAGGGCTTGAAGCTTTCTTT	CASSLGTGLEAFF
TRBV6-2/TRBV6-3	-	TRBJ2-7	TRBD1	TGTGCCAGCAGTTACAAGGGGGCAGGGACGTACGAGCAGTACTTC	CASSYKGAGTYEQYF
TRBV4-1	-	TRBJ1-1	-	TGCGCCAGCAGCCAAGAAAGCAGCGCGAACACTGAAGCTTTCTTT	CASSQESSANTEAFF
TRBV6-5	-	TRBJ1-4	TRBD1	TGTGGAAGGGGTACAGGGGAAGAAAAACTGTTTTTT	CGRGTGEEKLFF
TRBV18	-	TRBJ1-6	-	TGTGCCAGCTCATCGGAATGGGATAATTCACCCCTCCACTTT	CASSSEWDNSPLHF
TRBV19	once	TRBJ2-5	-	TGTGCCAGTAGTATGAGTTCAGGGAGGTCGGAGACCCAGTACTTC	CASSMSSGRSETQYF
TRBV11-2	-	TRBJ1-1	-	TGTGCCAGCAGCTTTAAGGGCAGGGGCACTGAAGCTTTCTTT	CASSFKGRGTEAFF
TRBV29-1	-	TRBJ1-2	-	TGCAGCGTTGTAGAGAACTATGGCTACACCTTC	CSVVENYGYTF
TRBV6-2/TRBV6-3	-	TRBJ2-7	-	TGTGCCAGCAGCAGTTACGAATACGAGCAGTACTTC	CASSSYEYEQYF
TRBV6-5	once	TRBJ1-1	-	TGTGCCAGCAGTTACTTCCAGGGGCTCGGCACTGAAGCTTTCTTT	CASSYFQGLGTEAFF
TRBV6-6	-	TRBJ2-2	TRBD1	TGTGCCAGCACCGGACAGGGGTATACCGGGGAGCTGTTTTTT	CASTGQGYTGELFF
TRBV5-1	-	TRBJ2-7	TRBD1	TGCGCCAGCAGCCCACGGACAGGGGATCCCTACGAGCAGTACTTC	CASSPRTGDPYEQYF
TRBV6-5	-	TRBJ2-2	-	TGTGCCAGGGGGACCGGGACGGACACCGGGGAGCTGTTTTTT	CARGTGTDTGELFF
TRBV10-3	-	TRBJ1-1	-	TGTGCCATCGGGGGAAAAGGGGGGAACACTGAAGCTTTCTTT	CAIGGKGGNTEAFF
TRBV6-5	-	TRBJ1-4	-	TGTGCCACCTCGCTTTTAGAAAAACTGTTTTTT	CATSLLEKLFF
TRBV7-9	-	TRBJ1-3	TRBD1	TGTGCCAGCAGCCAAGGGACAGGGGGTGGAAACACCATATATTTT	CASSQGTGGGNTIYF
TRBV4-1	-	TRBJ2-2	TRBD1	TGCGCCAGCAGCCAGGAGGGGACAGGGATCGGGAACACCGGGGAGCTGTTTTTT	CASSQEGTGIGNTGELFF
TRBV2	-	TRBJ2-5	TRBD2	TGTGCCAGCAGTGGCCAGCGGGGGGGCCAGGAGACCCAGTACTTC	CASSGQRGGQETQYF
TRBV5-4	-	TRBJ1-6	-	TGTGCCAGCAGCGTCGGGACGGTCGATAATTCACCCCTCCACTTT	CASSVGTVDNSPLHF
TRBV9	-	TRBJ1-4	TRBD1	TGTGCCAGCAGCGTGGCCGGGACAGCCCCCGAAAAACTGTTTTTT	CASSVAGTAPEKLFF
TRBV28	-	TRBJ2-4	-	TGTGCCAGCAGTTTATTGAGGCGGGACAGAGCCAAAAACATTCAGTACTTC	CASSLLRRDRAKNIQYF
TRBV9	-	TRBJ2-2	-	TGTGCCAGCAGCCCACGGCCAGGTGGCACCGGGGAGCTGTTTTTT	CASSPRPGGTGELFF
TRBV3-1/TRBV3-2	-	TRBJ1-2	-	TGTGCCAGCAGCCGAGGGGCGGAGGGCTACACCTTC	CASSRGAEGYTF
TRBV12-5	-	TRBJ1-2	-	TGTGCTAGTGGTGGCCTCGTGGCTCCAAACGGGTATGGCTACACCTTC	CASGGLVAPNGYGYTF
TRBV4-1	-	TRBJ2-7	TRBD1	TGCGCCAGCAGTCACCGGGACAGGGAGGCCGAGCAGTACTTC	CASSHRDREAEQYF
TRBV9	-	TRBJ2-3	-	TGTGCCAGCAGCGTGGAGTTGTATGGCACAGATACGCAGTATTTT	CASSVELYGTDTQYF
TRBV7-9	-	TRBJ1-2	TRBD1	TGTGCCAGCAGCCTTCCAACAGGGGCCCCCTCCTATGGCTACACCTTC	CASSLPTGAPSYGYTF
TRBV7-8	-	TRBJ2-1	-	TGTGCCAGCAGCTTAGGACAGGATTGGGATGAGCAGTTCTTC	CASSLGQDWDEQFF
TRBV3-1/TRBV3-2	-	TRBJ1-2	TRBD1	TGTGCCAGCAGCCTCGCCCGACGACCTCGACAGGGGGCGGGAGGCTACACCTTC	CASSLARRPRQGAGGYTF
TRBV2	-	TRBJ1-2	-	TGTGCCAGCAGTGAGGGGAGAAACTATGGCTACACCTTC	CASSEGRNYGYTF
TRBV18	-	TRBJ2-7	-	TGTGCCAGCTCTAACTTAAGGGCCGTCTACGAGCAGTACTTC	CASSNLRAVYEQYF
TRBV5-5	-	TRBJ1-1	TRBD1	TGTGCCAGCGCCAGGGGGAGCACTGAAGCTTTCTTT	CASARGSTEAFF
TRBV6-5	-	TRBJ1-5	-	TGTGCCAGCAGAGAGGTTGCGATCAATCAGCCCCAGCATTTT	CASREVAINQPQHF
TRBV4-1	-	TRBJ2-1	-	TGCGCCAGCAGCCAAGATCGACTGGAACGGGGCAATGAGCAGTTCTTC	CASSQDRLERGNEQFF
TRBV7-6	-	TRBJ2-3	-	TGTGCCAGCAGCCCTGACAGGACAGATACGCAGTATTTT	CASSPDRTDTQYF
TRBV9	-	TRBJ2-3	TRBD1	TGTGCCAGCAGCGGGACCGGGACAGGGGTCACAGATACGCAGTATTTT	CASSGTGTGVTDTQYF
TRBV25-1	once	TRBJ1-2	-	TGTGCCAGCAGTGCACCTACAGCTAACTATGGCTACACCTTC	CASSAPTANYGYTF
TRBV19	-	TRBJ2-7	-	TGTGCCAGTACCTCTGGGGCAGGCGCCTACGAGCAGTACTTC	CASTSGAGAYEQYF
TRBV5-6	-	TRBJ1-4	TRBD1	TGTGCCAGCAGAGGGACAGGGAAAACTAATGAAAAACTGTTTTTT	CASRGTGKTNEKLFF
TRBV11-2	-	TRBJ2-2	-	TGTGCCAGCAGCTTAGTAGGCCGGACGGAAAACACCGGGGAGCTGTTTTTT	CASSLVGRTENTGELFF
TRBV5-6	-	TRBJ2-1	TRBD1	TGTGCCAGCAGCCGCCGGGACAGGGGCTACAATGAGCAGTTCTTC	CASSRRDRGYNEQFF
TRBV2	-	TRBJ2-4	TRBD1	TGTGCCAGCAGTCCACAGGGGGCCAAAAACATTCAGTACTTC	CASSPQGAKNIQYF
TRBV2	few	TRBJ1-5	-	TGTGCCAGCACCCCGATCCGGTACAATCAGCCCCAGCATTTT	CASTPIRYNQPQHF
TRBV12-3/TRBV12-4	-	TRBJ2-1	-	TGTGCCAGCAGTTTGTCCGCTGAGCAGTTCTTC	CASSLSAEQFF
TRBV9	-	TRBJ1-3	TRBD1	TGTGCCAGCAGCCCCGACAGGGAGGCTGGAAACACCATATATTTT	CASSPDREAGNTIYF
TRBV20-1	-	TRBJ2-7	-	TGCAGTGCTAGATTATACGCTGAGCAGTACTTC	CSARLYAEQYF
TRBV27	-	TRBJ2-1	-	TGTGCCAGTTCCCGGGACCTCTCCTTCCGCAATGAGCAGTTCTTC	CASSRDLSFRNEQFF
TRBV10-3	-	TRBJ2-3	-	TGTGCCATCAGTGACGGATCTAGCGTAAACACAGATACGCAGTATTTT	CAISDGSSVNTDTQYF
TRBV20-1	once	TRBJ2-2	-	TGCAGTGCAAGTGGGCGGGGTCACACCGGGGAGCTGTTTTTT	CSASGRGHTGELFF